These 22 T cell receptor beta chains were all obtained from the same sample, sequenced in a study of blood T cell repertoires in COVID-19. The protocol was immunoSEQ multiplex PCR, while the TCRdb copy is restricted to in-frame clones and leaves out a portion. The data show roughly 480,000 clones, about 91% seen once. Material for sequencing was peripheral blood. The receptor source for this set is a man aged 18 to 30 with COVID-19, enrolled during active disease.

This clone was seen just once. The chain is built from TRBV15 and TRBJ2-1; 10 bases fit TRBD2. The CDR3 totals 16 residues. V was clipped by 6 bases and J by 4 bases; unmatched bases: 9. Germline V CDR1 and CDR2: LNHNV, YYDKDF (reference sequence). CDR3 protein: CATRTGAGGLYNEQFF. CDR3 in DNA: TGTGCCACCAGGACAGGAGCGGGGGGGCTATACAATGAGCAGTTCTTC.

This rearrangement joins TRBV5-6 to TRBJ2-3; D unclear. The V end was cut by 4 bases, the J end by 3 bases, with 18 bases between. This CDR3 contains 16 residues. Germline CDR1 SGHDT, CDR2 YYEEEE. The CDR3 reads CASSLTLQDLTDTQYF. CDR3 in DNA: TGTGCCAGCAGCCTAACTTTGCAGGATCTTACAGATACGCAGTATTTT.

The chain uses TRBV19 and TRBJ2-4; the match to TRBD1 covers 9 bases. From germline, CDR1 is LNHDA and CDR2 SQIVND (reference sequence). With V trimmed by 4 bases and J by 8 bases, 6 bases remained unmatched. The CDR3 has 14 amino acids. The CDR3 nucleotides are TGTGCCAGTAGTAGGCTGGGACAGGGTGACATTCAGTACTTC. Amino acid sequence: CASSRLGQGDIQYF.

This chain connects TRBV4-1 to TRBJ1-5; D not certain. The CDR3 loop spans 15 amino acids. Trimming removed 4 bases from V and 7 bases from J, with 17 bases in between. Germline V gives CDR1 MGHRA, CDR2 YSYEKL. CDR3 region: CASSLALPTRQPQHF. The DNA of the CDR3 is TGCGCCAGCAGCCTGGCCCTCCCTACCAGGCAGCCCCAGCATTTT.

The chain links TRBV2 to TRBJ1-4; D is unclear. Germline loops: CDR1 SNHLY, CDR2 FYNNEI. CDR3 length equals 12 residues. The germline V and J ends were trimmed by 6 bases and 7 bases, with 9 bases remaining between them. The CDR3 is CASRGGVEKLFF. The CDR3 region has the DNA TGTGCCAGCAGGGGCGGGGTTGAAAAACTGTTTTTT.

To note about this clone: This specimen includes other DNA sequences encoding the same CDR3. The chain has TRBV12-3 or TRBV12-4 and TRBJ2-7, with D unresolved. V lost 4 bases to trimming and J lost 3 bases, with 4 bases between them. This CDR3 contains 11 residues. CDR3: CASSYNYEQYF. The CDR3 DNA follows: TGTGCCAGCAGTTACAACTACGAGCAGTACTTC.

The gene calls are TRBV6-6 and TRBJ1-6, with 9 bases aligning to TRBD1. CDR3 length: 14 residues. Germline-derived CDR1 and CDR2 are MNHNY and SVGAGI (reference sequence). The V gene end was trimmed by 5 bases and the J gene end by 7 bases; junction bases not matched to a gene: 3. The DNA of the CDR3 is TGTGCCAGCAGTAGAGGGACAGGGAATTCACCCCTCCACTTT. Its protein product is CASSRGTGNSPLHF.

The chain recombines TRBV6-5 with TRBJ1-2, with 10 bases lining up with TRBD1. With V trimmed by 5 bases and J by 8 bases, 8 bases remained unmatched. The CDR3 runs 14 residues. From germline, CDR1 is MNHEY and CDR2 SVGAGI. DNA for the CDR3: TGTGCCAGCAGTCCAATGACAGGGGGCGAGGGCTACACCTTC. Translated: CASSPMTGGEGYTF.

The J gene is TRBJ2-1, the V gene TRBV7-9; the D is unclear. Trimming took off 2 bases at V and 5 bases at J, with 10 bases between the two ends. This CDR3 comprises 14 residues. CDR1 and CDR2 (germline): SEHNR, FQNEAQ (reference sequence). For the CDR3, the DNA is TGTGCCAGCAGCTTATTTACCAGGAACAATGAGCAGTTCTTC. It is translated as CASSLFTRNNEQFF. The entire variable domain, with the rest obtained from reference TRBV7-9 and TRBJ2-1, is as follows: DTGVSQNPRHKITKRGQNVTFRCDPISEHNRLYWYRQTLGQGPEFLTYFQNEAQLEKSRLLSDRFSAERPKGSFSTLEIQRTEQGDSAMYLCASSLFTRNNEQFFGPGTRLTVL.

The V gene is TRBV18, the J gene TRBJ1-5, with TRBD1 as a possible D gene (6 bases). Germline V gene data show CDR1 as KGHSH and CDR2 as LQKENI. The V gene lost 4 bases and the J gene lost 1 base, with 26 bases spanning the gap. The CDR3 length is 20 residues. CDR3 protein: CASSHFAGANLKTSNQPQHF. As DNA, the CDR3 is TGTGCCAGCTCACATTTTGCAGGGGCGAACCTCAAGACGAGCAATCAGCCCCAGCATTTT.

This rearrangement joins TRBV2 to TRBJ2-5; a weak D match, TRBD2 (5 bases). Germline CDR1 SNHLY, CDR2 FYNNEI. V was clipped by 11 bases and J by 1 base, with 14 bases between them. The CDR3 is 13 amino acids. CDR3 DNA sequence: TGTGCCGCAAGGGAGTTTAGCCAAGAGACCCAGTACTTC. Amino acids: CAAREFSQETQYF.

The genes are TRBV6-4 and TRBJ2-1, with D perhaps matching TRBD2 (6 bases). The ends were cut back, 4 bases at V and 4 bases at J, with 17 bases in the middle. This CDR3 spans 16 amino acids. The germline gives CDR1 MRHNA, CDR2 SNTAGT. CDR3 in DNA: TGTGCCAGCAGTGTTGACCCTCGGGCGGGGTACAATGAGCAGTTCTTC. Its translation: CASSVDPRAGYNEQFF.

The chain has TRBV21-1 and TRBJ2-2; TRBD2, the table's D call, lacks a check against the DNA. TRBV21-1 is shown as a pseudogene. The CDR3 loop spans 17 amino acids. The CDR3 sequence is CASSNHRDGRVAGELFF. Here the CDR3 DNA reads TGTGCCAGCTCCAACCACCGGGACGGGAGGGTTGCCGGGGAGCTGTTTTTT.

This chain uses TRBV11-2 with TRBJ2-5; 7 bases are a match to TRBD1. Germline assignment: CDR1 SGHAT and CDR2 FQNNGV. The CDR3 consists of 13 residues. The ends lost 3 bases at V and 5 bases at J; junction bases unmatched: 3. CDR3 in DNA: TGTGCCAGCAGCTTGACAGGGATGGAGACCCAGTACTTC. Its protein is CASSLTGMETQYF.

The chain carries TRBV11-1 and TRBJ1-5; D remains ambiguous. The ends were cut back, 2 bases at V and 4 bases at J, with 6 bases in the middle. The CDR3 contains 13 residues. Germline V gene sequence: CDR1 SGHAT, CDR2 FQDESV (reference sequence). The CDR3 sequence is CASSLFSNQPQHF. The CDR3, as DNA: TGTGCCAGCAGCTTATTTTCGAATCAGCCCCAGCATTTT.

The chain links TRBV5-1 to TRBJ2-7; the match to TRBD1 covers 7 bases. The germline V gene encodes CDR1 SGHRS and CDR2 YFSETQ. The V segment lost 4 bases and the J segment 4 bases; nucleotides outside the gene matches: 8. The CDR3 is made up of 14 amino acids. CDR3: CASSTGQPTYEQYF. The CDR3 region has the DNA TGCGCCAGCAGCACGGGACAGCCGACATACGAGCAGTACTTC.

The chain has TRBV3-1 (or the pseudogene TRBV3-2) and TRBJ1-1; D gene unclear. The V end was cut by 2 bases, the J end by 0 bases, with 7 bases between. The CDR3 sequence is 14 residues long. In germline, CDR1 is LGHDT, CDR2 YNNKEL (reference sequence). CDR3 bases: TGTGCCAGCAGCCAAATGGACTTGAACACTGAAGCTTTCTTT. Translation gives CASSQMDLNTEAFF.

The V and J genes are TRBV10-3 and TRBJ1-1; D may be TRBD1 (6 bases). Trimming stripped 6 bases from V and 11 bases from J, with 19 bases between. In germline, CDR1 is ENHRY, CDR2 SYGVKD. The CDR3 runs to 13 residues. This chain's CDR3 is CAIRAIQGEEAFF. In DNA, the CDR3 is TGTGCCATCAGGGCAATACAGGGAGAGGAGGCTTTCTTT.

In regard to this clone: With a much larger clone just one base away, this may be a read error. CDR3 amino acids: CASSYSNTGELFF. The CDR3 DNA is TGTGCCAGCAGCTACTCGAACACCGGGGAGCTGTTTTTT. The chain employs TRBV7-9 and TRBJ2-2, with D uncertain. This CDR3 comprises 13 residues. Germline CDR1 and CDR2: SEHNR and FQNEAQ (reference sequence). V was clipped by 4 bases and J by 0 bases, with 3 bases between them. Looking up the rest from reference TRBV7-9 and TRBJ2-2 gives the full variable domain: DTGVSQNPRHKITKRGQNVTFRCDPISEHNRLYWYRQTLGQGPEFLTYFQNEAQLEKSRLLSDRFSAERPKGSFSTLEIQRTEQGDSAMYLCASSYSNTGELFFGEGSRLTVL.

The rearrangement joins TRBV5-4 to TRBJ2-7; D call uncertain. Germline V gene lookup returns CDR1 SGHNT and CDR2 YYREEE (reference sequence). V was cut by 3 bases and J by 5 bases, with 15 bases left in between. The CDR3 length is 14 residues. The CDR3 loop reads CASSSAYSRDEQYF. CDR3 DNA sequence: TGTGCCAGCAGCTCCGCGTATTCACGCGACGAGCAGTACTTC. Full variable domain (outside the CDR3, taken from reference TRBV5-4 and TRBJ2-7): ETGVTQSPTHLIKTRGQQVTLRCSSQSGHNTVSWYQQALGQGPQFIFQYYREEENGRGNFPPRFSGLQFPNYSSELNVNALELDDSALYLCASSSAYSRDEQYFGPGTRLTVT.

V and J are TRBV2 and TRBJ2-7, with 14 bases that match TRBD2. This CDR3 contains 14 residues. V shed 4 bases and J 6 bases; nucleotides not matched to a gene: 2. Germline V gives CDR1 SNHLY, CDR2 FYNNEI. CDR3 nucleotides: TGTGCCAGCAGTGCGACTAGCGGGAGGGCCGAGCAGTACTTC. Its protein is CASSATSGRAEQYF.

The genes are TRBV27 and TRBJ2-1; weak D call: TRBD2 (6 bases). The V and J ends lost 6 bases and 6 bases respectively, with 15 bases between them. In germline, CDR1 is MNHEY, CDR2 SMNVEV (reference sequence). There are 14 residues in the CDR3. The CDR3 bases are TGTGCCAGCAGCCAAAAGGAGGGCCGCAATGAGCAGTTCTTC. Residues: CASSQKEGRNEQFF.